This T cell receptor (beta chain) was recorded in a study of blood T cell repertoires in COVID-19. The protocol was immunoSEQ multiplex PCR, while the TCRdb copy is restricted to in-frame clones and leaves out a portion. The table includes fewer than 85,000 clones, about 90% detected once. The CDR3 runs 17 residues. Trimming shortened V by 0 bases and J by 0 bases, and 14 bases separated the two germline ends. Germline CDR1 SGHTS, CDR2 YDEGEE. The sequencing sample was made of peripheral blood. The sequence came from a human donor in a cohort sampled during active COVID-19. This sequence joins TRBV5-8 and TRBJ2-3; D perhaps matches TRBD1 (5 bases). CDR3 in amino acids: CASSLGGVIRSTDTQYF. CDR3 sequence (DNA): TGTGCCAGCAGCTTGGGGGGCGTAATTCGTAGCACAGATACGCAGTATTTT.